This TCR beta chain is from a study of Ad26.COV2.S vaccination and SARS-CoV-2 variants. Study as a whole: The Ad26.COV2.S arm of the COV1001 trial was where the donor was placed.

The treatment here: 15 to 20 received Ad26.COV2.S at low or high dose, single or two shots; roughly five received placebo; per-sample allocation not given. On day 63 after the first injection, vaccine and placebo recipients gave samples. The study, taken as a whole, reports: The analyses of TCR breadth and depth may have understated the size of total T cell responses. Vaccinees showed greater spike-specific TCR breadth than placebo recipients.

TCRdb keeps only in-frame clones here, not all; method: immunoSEQ multiplex PCR. The sample has around 270,000 clones, approximately 88% seen once; the top ten hold roughly 3%. CDR1 and CDR2 from the germline V gene are KGHSH and LQKENI. CDR3 size: 15 residues. Trimming removed 2 bases from V and 0 bases from J, with 9 bases in between. Concerning this clone: Its antigen is unidentified.

The receptor was derived from a person between 18 and 60 years old who received the Ad26.COV2.S COVID-19 vaccine or a placebo. The chain uses TRBV18 and TRBJ2-3, with no clear D. Material: peripheral blood, obtained in a trial of Ad26.COV2.S vaccine versus placebo. For the CDR3, the DNA is TGTGCCAGCTCACCAGGCACACCTAGCACAGATACGCAGTATTTT. It encodes CASSPGTPSTDTQYF.